This T cell receptor beta chain is drawn from a study of early T cells in non-severe SARS-CoV-2 infection. Overall study context: The input, bulk RNA from unsorted whole blood, was sequenced, and chains were unpaired. Study-level points and caveats: There was a bias toward anti-spike CD8 responses in VDJdb matching, which missed private and CD4 specificities.

V was shortened by 7 bases and J by 7 bases, with 20 bases between the two germline ends. The CDR3 length is 15 residues. Looked up from germline, CDR1 is SGHTA and CDR2 is FQGNSA. This clonotype was counted many times. The antigen remains undetermined. Unique molecular identifiers were added to individual cDNA molecules. TCRdb processed the 5' RACE reads anew with MiXCR; each CDR3 protein has one entry. This table holds more than 65,000 distinct CDR3 sequences, about 15% found once. This rearrangement joins TRBV7-2 to TRBJ2-1, with D unclear. The source of this sequence is an adult who was a healthcare worker with PCR-confirmed SARS-CoV-2 infection or an uninfected control (not recorded which). The sequenced sample was whole blood, obtained at baseline. CDR3 amino acids: CASTPATDRINEQFF. CDR3 sequence (DNA): TGTGCCAGCACTCCGGCAACCGACCGGATAAATGAGCAGTTCTTC.